This T cell receptor beta chain was documented in a study of shared clonotypes between healthy human individuals. Findings and caveats of the study: The study found lower generation probabilities in non-shared clonotypes than in those shared by all four donors.

This CDR3 comprises 16 residues. Unmatched junction bases numbered 7, after V lost 4 bases and J lost 1 base. Germline CDR1 reads SNHLY; CDR2 reads FYNNEI. Comment on this clone: Its antigen remains unknown.

CD45RO-negative cells were positively selected for CCR7, leaving out terminally differentiated effector memory CD45RA+ cells. Authors' processing steps: Filtering differed because ImmunoSEQ produced junction-only sequences that carried no quality scores. The data were produced by immunoSEQ multiplex PCR, yet TCRdb's version contains in-frame clones alone and is incomplete. For V, J and clone size, that table is used; D and trimming come from the DNA. This sample carries more than 2 million clones, about 95% of them seen once, and the ten largest clones take roughly 1%. This receptor was identified in a man aged 18 to 29 in good health. V and J are TRBV2 and TRBJ1-3; 7 positions agree with TRBD1. Sequencing was done on a sample of naive CD8+ T cells sorted from blood. The CDR3 sequence is CASSVGGGLSGNTIYF. The DNA of the CDR3 is TGTGCCAGCAGTGTTGGAGGGGGCTTATCTGGAAACACCATATATTTT.